These T cell receptor beta chains were read from a single sample in a study of breast tumors, draining lymph nodes, adjacent tissues. TCRdb reprocessed the multiplex PCR reads with MiXCR, giving one entry per CDR3 protein. This sample has 120,000 to 150,000 distinct CDR3 sequences; approximately 32% occur once, and the top ten carry roughly 2.3%. The sequenced sample was axillary lymph node tissue. Source of these receptors: a female donor with breast cancer. Some clones in this sample may be carry-over from other donors' samples. Both conserved end residues are part of each CDR3. Each record gives: CDR3 length, D gene, J gene, V gene, clone size, CDR3 protein, CDR3 DNA. D genes are given only for firm matches. Not all rows give a size; the values are once, few, many and, for expanded clones, a class.

cdr3_length: 14
d_call: .
j_call: TRBJ1-3
v_call: TRBV11-2
clone_size: many
cdr3_aa: CASRRGGTGNTIYF
cdr3_nt: TGTGCCAGCAGACGGGGTGGAACTGGAAACACCATATATTTT

cdr3_length: 16
d_call: .
j_call: TRBJ2-1
v_call: TRBV5-1
clone_size: many
cdr3_aa: CASSPQGTQSYNEQFF
cdr3_nt: TGCGCCAGCAGCCCTCAGGGGACCCAGTCCTACAATGAGCAGTTCTTC

cdr3_length: 15
d_call: .
j_call: TRBJ1-6
v_call: TRBV6-6
clone_size: many
cdr3_aa: CASRRVTANNSPLHF
cdr3_nt: TGTGCCAGCAGGCGGGTGACAGCAAATAATTCACCCCTCCACTTT

cdr3_length: 11
d_call: TRBD1
j_call: TRBJ1-2
v_call: TRBV30
clone_size: .
cdr3_aa: CAWWDSYGYTF
cdr3_nt: TGTGCCTGGTGGGACAGCTATGGCTACACCTTC

cdr3_length: 12
d_call: .
j_call: TRBJ1-1
v_call: TRBV29-1
clone_size: few
cdr3_aa: CSVANRVGEAFF
cdr3_nt: TGCAGCGTTGCAAACAGGGTCGGTGAAGCTTTCTTT

cdr3_length: 13
d_call: .
j_call: TRBJ1-5
v_call: TRBV6-2/TRBV6-3
clone_size: many
cdr3_aa: CASMELDNQPQHF
cdr3_nt: TGTGCCAGCATGGAGCTAGACAATCAGCCCCAGCATTTT

cdr3_length: 15
d_call: TRBD1
j_call: TRBJ2-5
v_call: TRBV5-6
clone_size: many
cdr3_aa: CASSSTGAAAGTQYF
cdr3_nt: TGTGCCAGCAGCTCGACAGGGGCCGCAGCTGGGACCCAGTACTTC

cdr3_length: 15
d_call: TRBD2
j_call: TRBJ2-1
v_call: TRBV7-2
clone_size: .
cdr3_aa: CASSLVLAGGQEQFF
cdr3_nt: TGTGCCAGCAGCTTAGTTCTAGCGGGGGGGCAGGAGCAGTTCTTC

cdr3_length: 16
d_call: .
j_call: TRBJ1-6
v_call: TRBV7-2
clone_size: .
cdr3_aa: CASSLARPKHNSPLHF
cdr3_nt: TGTGCCAGCAGCTTAGCGCGGCCGAAGCATAATTCACCCCTCCACTTT

cdr3_length: 15
d_call: TRBD1
j_call: TRBJ1-6
v_call: TRBV9
clone_size: .
cdr3_aa: CASSVEGQGNSPLHF
cdr3_nt: TGTGCCAGCAGCGTAGAGGGACAGGGAAATTCACCCCTCCACTTT

cdr3_length: 13
d_call: TRBD1
j_call: TRBJ1-5
v_call: TRBV7-2
clone_size: .
cdr3_aa: CASSSDRVQPQHF
cdr3_nt: TGTGCCAGCAGCTCAGACAGGGTTCAGCCCCAGCATTTT

cdr3_length: 17
d_call: .
j_call: TRBJ2-3
v_call: TRBV20-1
clone_size: .
cdr3_aa: CSQARDLQFPETNTQYF
cdr3_nt: TGCAGCCAGGCTAGAGATCTTCAGTTCCCCGAGACCAATACGCAGTATTTT

cdr3_length: 13
d_call: .
j_call: TRBJ1-2
v_call: TRBV5-5
clone_size: many
cdr3_aa: CASSLDGDYGYTF
cdr3_nt: TGTGCCAGCAGCTTGGACGGAGACTATGGCTACACCTTC

cdr3_length: 13
d_call: .
j_call: TRBJ2-2
v_call: TRBV6-5
clone_size: many
cdr3_aa: CATRRTNTGELFF
cdr3_nt: TGTGCCACCAGACGGACGAACACCGGGGAGCTGTTTTTT

cdr3_length: 16
d_call: TRBD1
j_call: TRBJ1-5
v_call: TRBV19
clone_size: many
cdr3_aa: CASSNPGQEPAQPQHF
cdr3_nt: TGTGCCAGTAGTAATCCGGGACAGGAGCCCGCCCAGCCCCAGCATTTT

cdr3_length: 16
d_call: .
j_call: TRBJ1-5
v_call: TRBV15
clone_size: many
cdr3_aa: CATRDGQRYSNQPQHF
cdr3_nt: TGTGCCACCCGGGACGGACAACGATATAGCAATCAGCCCCAGCATTTT

cdr3_length: 14
d_call: .
j_call: TRBJ2-1
v_call: TRBV9
clone_size: .
cdr3_aa: CASSPSHSGNEQSF
cdr3_nt: TGTGCCAGCAGCCCCTCCCACTCTGGAAATGAGCAGTCCTTC

cdr3_length: 17
d_call: TRBD1
j_call: TRBJ2-4
v_call: TRBV5-1
clone_size: many
cdr3_aa: CASSTGQGVVAKNIQYF
cdr3_nt: TGCGCCAGCAGCACCGGACAGGGGGTGGTCGCCAAAAACATTCAGTACTTC

cdr3_length: 14
d_call: .
j_call: TRBJ2-2
v_call: TRBV6-5
clone_size: many
cdr3_aa: CASSYGGSTGELFF
cdr3_nt: TGTGCCAGCAGTTACGGGGGATCCACCGGGGAGCTGTTTTTT

cdr3_length: 13
d_call: .
j_call: TRBJ2-5
v_call: TRBV7-7
clone_size: .
cdr3_aa: CAPPPSSLETQYF
cdr3_nt: TGTGCTCCGCCCCCCAGCTCGTTGGAGACCCAGTACTTC

cdr3_length: 14
d_call: .
j_call: TRBJ1-2
v_call: TRBV12-3/TRBV12-4
clone_size: .
cdr3_aa: CVSSLVGGPYGYTF
cdr3_nt: TGTGTCAGCAGTTTAGTAGGGGGGCCCTATGGCTACACCTTC

cdr3_length: 15
d_call: .
j_call: TRBJ1-4
v_call: TRBV4-1
clone_size: many
cdr3_aa: CASSLSGRTNEKLFF
cdr3_nt: TGCGCCAGCAGCCTCTCGGGTCGCACTAATGAAAAACTGTTTTTT

cdr3_length: 15
d_call: .
j_call: TRBJ2-6
v_call: TRBV19
clone_size: many
cdr3_aa: CASSPGFSGANVLTF
cdr3_nt: TGTGCCAGTAGTCCGGGCTTCTCTGGGGCCAACGTCCTGACTTTC

cdr3_length: 13
d_call: .
j_call: TRBJ1-1
v_call: TRBV2
clone_size: many
cdr3_aa: CASSEQGDTEAFF
cdr3_nt: TGTGCCAGCAGTGAGCAGGGCGACACTGAAGCTTTCTTT

cdr3_length: 16
d_call: .
j_call: TRBJ2-1
v_call: TRBV19
clone_size: many
cdr3_aa: CASSIGGGRAYNEQFF
cdr3_nt: TGTGCCAGTAGTATAGGAGGGGGGCGGGCCTACAATGAGCAGTTCTTC

cdr3_length: 14
d_call: .
j_call: TRBJ1-1
v_call: TRBV7-9
clone_size: once
cdr3_aa: CTSIWSGGSTEAFF
cdr3_nt: TGTACCAGCATTTGGTCAGGAGGATCCACTGAAGCTTTCTTT

cdr3_length: 13
d_call: .
j_call: TRBJ2-7
v_call: TRBV19
clone_size: many
cdr3_aa: CACRGVGGYEQYF
cdr3_nt: TGTGCCTGCCGCGGGGTCGGCGGCTACGAGCAGTACTTC

cdr3_length: 16
d_call: .
j_call: TRBJ2-2
v_call: TRBV27
clone_size: few
cdr3_aa: CASKGLGRGALGELFF
cdr3_nt: TGTGCCAGCAAGGGGCTTGGCAGGGGCGCCCTCGGGGAGCTGTTTTTT

cdr3_length: 15
d_call: TRBD1
j_call: TRBJ1-2
v_call: TRBV11-2
clone_size: many
cdr3_aa: CASSTPGQHKGGYTF
cdr3_nt: TGTGCCAGCAGCACACCGGGACAGCACAAGGGTGGCTACACCTTC

cdr3_length: 13
d_call: .
j_call: TRBJ1-1
v_call: TRBV24-1
clone_size: few
cdr3_aa: CATQAMENTEAFF
cdr3_nt: TGTGCCACCCAGGCTATGGAGAACACTGAAGCTTTCTTT

cdr3_length: 14
d_call: TRBD1
j_call: TRBJ2-7
v_call: TRBV27
clone_size: .
cdr3_aa: CASSSLDRAGEQYF
cdr3_nt: TGTGCCAGCAGTTCACTTGACAGGGCGGGCGAGCAGTACTTC

cdr3_length: 13
d_call: .
j_call: TRBJ1-1
v_call: TRBV7-2
clone_size: .
cdr3_aa: CASSSRRDTEAFF
cdr3_nt: TGTGCCAGCAGCTCAAGACGGGACACTGAAGCTTTCTTT

cdr3_length: 11
d_call: .
j_call: TRBJ2-1
v_call: TRBV6-2/TRBV6-3
clone_size: many
cdr3_aa: CASTGFNEQFF
cdr3_nt: TGTGCCAGTACAGGGTTCAATGAGCAGTTCTTC

cdr3_length: 12
d_call: .
j_call: TRBJ2-7
v_call: TRBV11-2
clone_size: many
cdr3_aa: CASSWDRDEQYF
cdr3_nt: TGTGCCAGCAGCTGGGACCGTGACGAGCAGTACTTC

cdr3_length: 15
d_call: TRBD1
j_call: TRBJ2-1
v_call: TRBV6-5
clone_size: many
cdr3_aa: CASSYDRGYNNEQFF
cdr3_nt: TGTGCCAGCAGTTACGACAGGGGCTATAACAATGAGCAGTTCTTC

cdr3_length: 16
d_call: .
j_call: TRBJ1-2
v_call: TRBV5-8
clone_size: .
cdr3_aa: CASSRGLLAGTYGYTF
cdr3_nt: TGTGCCAGCAGTCGGGGACTGCTTGCCGGGACCTATGGCTACACCTTC

cdr3_length: 12
d_call: .
j_call: TRBJ1-2
v_call: TRBV19
clone_size: many
cdr3_aa: CASWAVNYGYTF
cdr3_nt: TGTGCCAGCTGGGCAGTCAACTATGGCTACACCTTC

cdr3_length: 12
d_call: .
j_call: TRBJ2-7
v_call: TRBV2
clone_size: many
cdr3_aa: CASRDRSYEQYF
cdr3_nt: TGTGCCAGCCGAGACAGGTCCTACGAGCAGTACTTC

cdr3_length: 15
d_call: TRBD1
j_call: TRBJ1-5
v_call: TRBV10-3
clone_size: .
cdr3_aa: CAISVGQGANQAQHF
cdr3_nt: TGTGCCATCAGTGTGGGACAGGGGGCTAATCAGGCCCAGCATTTT

cdr3_length: 19
d_call: TRBD1
j_call: TRBJ1-6
v_call: TRBV15
clone_size: many
cdr3_aa: CATSRDELGQPFYNSPLHF
cdr3_nt: TGTGCCACCAGCAGAGATGAGTTGGGACAGCCATTCTATAATTCACCCCTCCACTTT

cdr3_length: 15
d_call: .
j_call: TRBJ1-2
v_call: TRBV9
clone_size: many
cdr3_aa: CASSVEDLANYGYTF
cdr3_nt: TGTGCCAGCAGCGTAGAGGACTTAGCTAACTATGGCTACACCTTC

cdr3_length: 15
d_call: .
j_call: TRBJ2-7
v_call: TRBV19
clone_size: many
cdr3_aa: CASSMVGESSYEQYF
cdr3_nt: TGTGCCAGTAGTATGGTGGGCGAAAGCTCCTACGAGCAGTACTTC